This TCR beta chain was found in a study of T cell repertoires in cytomegalovirus infection. Study background: Public TCR beta signatures were indicative of both CMV infection and a matching HLA type.

MiXCR, run by TCRdb on the reads, gives a single entry per CDR3 protein. The sample holds under 100,000 distinct CDR3 sequences, roughly 3.7% seen once. This clonotype was observed many times. The target antigen is unknown. Study-level points and caveats: HLA-C-restricted CMV clonotypes gave the most frequent clonotype in two of eight donors. Public TCR beta family frequency separated CMV-and-HLA carriers, including in an independent cohort.

The source is a human donor in good health (CMV status not recorded). Some clones in this sample may be carry-over from other donors' samples. The sequenced material came from PBMCs.

CDR3 amino acids: CASRNWNTEAFF. CDR3 DNA: TGTGCCAGCAGGAACTGGAACACTGAAGCTTTCTTT. The chain joins TRBV6-5 to TRBJ1-1; no definite D call. Germline lookup yields CDR1 MNHEY and CDR2 SVGAGI. The CDR3 runs 12 residues. Trimming stripped 6 bases from V and 1 base from J, with 6 bases between.